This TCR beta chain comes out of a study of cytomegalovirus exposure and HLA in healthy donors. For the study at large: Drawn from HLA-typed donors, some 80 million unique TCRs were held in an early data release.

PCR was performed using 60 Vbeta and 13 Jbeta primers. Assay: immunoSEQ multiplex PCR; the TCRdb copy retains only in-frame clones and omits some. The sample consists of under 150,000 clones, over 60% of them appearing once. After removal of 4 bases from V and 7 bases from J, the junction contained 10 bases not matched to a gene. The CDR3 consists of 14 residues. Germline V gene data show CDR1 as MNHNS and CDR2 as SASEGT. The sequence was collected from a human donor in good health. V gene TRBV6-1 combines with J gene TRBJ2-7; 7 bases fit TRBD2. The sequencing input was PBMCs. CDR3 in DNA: TGTGCCAGCAGTGTATTGCGGATGGGGGGGGAGCAGTACTTC. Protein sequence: CASSVLRMGGEQYF.